These 27 T cell receptor beta chains came from one sample sequenced in a study of PD-L1 blockade in urothelial cancer. Time point here: pretreatment peripheral blood. Libraries were prepared by immunoSEQ multiplex PCR; TCRdb keeps only in-frame clonotypes and omits some of them. This sample has about 30,000 clones, with about 80% found just once. The sequencing used PBMCs, collected around atezolizumab (anti-PD-L1) treatment. The source is a man between 60 and 75 years old with urothelial cancer.

The chain is built from TRBV7-8 and TRBJ2-2, with D possibly being TRBD2 (6 bases). From germline, CDR1 is SGHVS and CDR2 FQNEAQ. The CDR3 is 15 amino acids. The ends were cut back, 1 base at V and 6 bases at J, with 12 bases in the middle. The CDR3 reads CASSLVPGDAGELFF. CDR3 nucleotides: TGTGCCAGCAGCTTAGTCCCGGGAGACGCCGGGGAGCTGTTTTTT.

The chain joins TRBV5-4 to TRBJ2-1, with 10 bases that match TRBD1. There are 16 residues in the CDR3. Per the germline V gene, CDR1 is SGHNT and CDR2 is YYREEE (reference sequence). With 3 bases clipped from V and 7 bases from J, the junction kept 10 bases outside the gene matches. CDR3 region: CASSWGDRGWPNEQFF. The CDR3 DNA follows: TGTGCCAGCAGCTGGGGGGACAGGGGATGGCCTAATGAGCAGTTCTTC.

In DNA, the CDR3 is TGCGCCAGCAGCCAAGATCCCTTTTCACAGACTGGAAACACCATATATTTT. This translates into CASSQDPFSQTGNTIYF. The chain links TRBV4-1 to TRBJ1-3; no reliable D call. Trimming took off 0 bases at V and 2 bases at J, with 14 bases between the two ends. The CDR3 is 17 amino acids. Germline CDR1 is MGHRA and CDR2 is YSYEKL.

This chain connects TRBV6-1 to TRBJ2-7; TRBD2 is a possible D gene (5 bases). The CDR3 extends over 12 amino acids. Germline V gives CDR1 MNHNS, CDR2 SASEGT. V shed 3 bases and J shed 5 bases, with 8 bases lying between them. The CDR3 nucleotides read TGTGCCAGCAGTGAGGGAGCCCACGAGCAGTACTTC. It codes for CASSEGAHEQYF.

J is TRBJ2-3 and V is TRBV28, with 14 bases fitting TRBD2. V lost 6 bases to trimming and J lost 4 bases; unmatched junction nucleotides: 3. The CDR3 is 15 amino acids. From germline, CDR1 is MDHEN and CDR2 SYDVKM. In nucleotides, the CDR3 is TGTGCCAGCAGCGGGACTAGCGGGAGTGCAGATACGCAGTATTTT. Translating gives CASSGTSGSADTQYF.

The V call is TRBV5-6, the J call TRBJ2-1, with 7 bases matching TRBD2. From germline, CDR1 is SGHDT and CDR2 YYEEEE. V shed 2 bases, J shed 4 bases, and the junction held 6 bases outside the gene matches. This CDR3 spans 15 amino acids. The CDR3 nucleotides read TGTGCCAGCAGCTTTGGGTCTAGCGGATACAATGAGCAGTTCTTC. Translated, it gives CASSFGSSGYNEQFF.

This clone has more than one count but fewer than ten. The chain joins TRBV10-1 to TRBJ2-1, with 7 bases lining up with TRBD2. The length of the CDR3 is 15 residues. V shed 4 bases, J shed 6 bases, and the junction held 9 bases outside the gene matches. Germline lookup yields CDR1 WNHNN and CDR2 SYGVQD (reference sequence). Here the CDR3 DNA reads TGCGCCAGCAGTGGACTAGCCCAAAACCCCAATGAGCAGTTCTTC. Translation: CASSGLAQNPNEQFF.

This chain connects TRBV5-1 to TRBJ2-5; 8 bases map to TRBD2. Per the germline V gene, CDR1 is SGHRS and CDR2 is YFSETQ. V shed 1 base, J shed 4 bases, and the junction held 6 bases outside the gene matches. CDR3 length: 15 residues. The CDR3 region is CASSLMHRGGETQYF. For the CDR3, the DNA is TGCGCCAGCAGCTTGATGCATCGGGGGGGAGAGACCCAGTACTTC.

The chain combines TRBV30 with TRBJ2-7; TRBD1 matches 10 bases. There are 17 residues in the CDR3. The J segment lost 3 bases and the V segment lost 1 base, leaving 12 bases of the junction unmatched. CDR1 is GTSNPN, CDR2 SVGIG, per germline (reference sequence). DNA of the CDR3: TGTGCCTGGAGTGGGGTTTGGGCCGGACAGGGGGACTACGAGCAGTACTTC. Translated, it gives CAWSGVWAGQGDYEQYF.

V and J are TRBV19 and TRBJ2-7, with D possibly TRBD2 on 6 matching bases. Germline V gene sequence: CDR1 LNHDA, CDR2 SQIVND (reference sequence). Between the trimmed V and J ends, which lost 3 bases and 2 bases, there was a span of 17 bases. The CDR3 contains 16 residues. CDR3 DNA sequence: TGTGCCAGTAGTATCCTGCCCCCCCCGGGGGCCTACGAGCAGTACTTC. Translating gives CASSILPPPGAYEQYF.

The chain combines TRBV19 with TRBJ2-7; tentative D call: TRBD2 (6 bases). CDR3 size: 14 residues. Trimming pared 7 bases from V and 7 bases from J, leaving 20 bases between. The germline gives CDR1 LNHDA, CDR2 SQIVND (reference sequence). The CDR3 region is CASTPGTRLWEQYF. The CDR3, as DNA: TGTGCCAGTACCCCCGGGACTCGCCTGTGGGAGCAGTACTTC.

The chain carries TRBV11-3 and TRBJ2-7; D remains unclear. There are 13 residues in the CDR3. Trimming cost V 5 bases and J 0 bases, with 8 bases left between them. Germline V gene sequence: CDR1 SGHNT, CDR2 YENEEA. The CDR3 DNA reads as TGTGCCAGCAGCCCCCCCCGCTCCTACGAGCAGTACTTC. Translating it yields CASSPPRSYEQYF.

The V call is TRBV7-2, the J call TRBJ1-1, with D hard to call. The CDR3 loop spans 16 amino acids. Trimming removed 3 bases from V and 0 bases from J, with 14 bases in between. CDR1 is SGHTA and CDR2 is FQGNSA in the germline V gene. CDR3 DNA sequence: TGTGCCAGCAGCTTGGTTTCGGGAAGAGTGAACACTGAAGCTTTCTTT. Protein: CASSLVSGRVNTEAFF.

Only one count was recorded for this clone. The rearrangement uses TRBV18 and TRBJ2-7; D unresolved. The length of the CDR3 is 13 residues. Germline CDR1 is KGHSH and CDR2 is LQKENI. V shed 6 bases and J shed 4 bases, with 13 bases lying between them. CDR3 sequence reads: CASSDSVQYEQYF. The CDR3, as DNA: TGTGCCAGCTCCGACTCCGTTCAATACGAGCAGTACTTC.

This clone showed up just once. The CDR3 DNA sequence: TGTGCCAGCTCACCACAAGGGCTAGCGGGAGGGCCTTTCTACAATGAGCAGTTCTTC. Protein: CASSPQGLAGGPFYNEQFF. The chain uses TRBV18 and TRBJ2-1; 12 bases are shared with TRBD2. V lost 1 base to trimming and J lost 3 bases; unmatched junction nucleotides: 10. Germline CDR1 reads KGHSH; CDR2 reads LQKENI. The CDR3 sequence is 19 residues long. The full variable domain, in which reference TRBV18 and TRBJ2-1 provide the parts outside the CDR3, is NAGVMQNPRHLVRRRGQEARLRCSPMKGHSHVYWYRQLPEEGLKFMVYLQKENIIDESGMPKERFSAEFPKEGPSILRIQQVVRGDSAAYFCASSPQGLAGGPFYNEQFFGPGTRLTVL.

The chain has TRBV7-8 and TRBJ2-5; D may be TRBD2 (6 bases). The length of the CDR3 is 16 residues. Germline V CDR1 and CDR2: SGHVS, FQNEAQ. With 4 bases removed from V and 7 bases from J, the gap between germline ends came to 22 bases. CDR3 sequence: CASSWLRGHRQGTQYF. In nucleotides, the CDR3 is TGTGCCAGCAGCTGGCTGCGGGGCCATCGGCAGGGGACCCAGTACTTC.

This clone was picked up a small number of times. The rearrangement links TRBV30 to TRBJ1-1; no reliable D call. The CDR3 is 15 residues long. Trimming removed 1 base at V and 5 bases at J, with 17 bases between. Germline loops: CDR1 GTSNPN, CDR2 SVGIG (reference sequence). The CDR3 region is CAWSASGGFGTEAFF. As DNA, the CDR3 is TGTGCCTGGAGTGCGAGCGGAGGGTTTGGGACTGAAGCTTTCTTT.

This chain connects TRBV4-3 to TRBJ2-1, with TRBD2 matching 11 bases. The V gene end was trimmed by 2 bases and the J gene end by 3 bases; junction bases not matched to a gene: 3. This CDR3 spans 16 amino acids. CDR1 is LGHNA, CDR2 YSLEER, per germline. The CDR3 DNA follows: TGCGCCAGCAGCCAACAACTAGCGGGAGTCTACAATGAGCAGTTCTTC. Translated, it gives CASSQQLAGVYNEQFF.

V and J are TRBV28 and TRBJ1-2, with 7 bases matching TRBD1. V shed 8 bases and J 6 bases; nucleotides not matched to a gene: 12. Germline CDR1 reads MDHEN; CDR2 reads SYDVKM. The CDR3 is 14 residues long. The CDR3: CASGGPDRAHGYTF. In DNA form, the CDR3 reads TGTGCCAGCGGAGGGCCCGACAGGGCCCATGGCTACACCTTC.

The rearrangement uses TRBV7-9 and TRBJ2-7; the match to TRBD2 covers 11 bases. The CDR3 sequence is 15 residues long. With 1 base clipped from V and 7 bases from J, the junction kept 6 bases outside the gene matches. The V gene's germline CDR1 is SEHNR and CDR2 FQNEAQ (reference sequence). The CDR3 region has the DNA TGTGCCAGCAGCTTAGTTAGCGGGAGGGCGGGTGAGCAGTACTTC. Translated: CASSLVSGRAGEQYF.

V and J are TRBV10-3 and TRBJ1-5; perhaps TRBD1 as D (6 bases). Germline values: CDR1 ENHRY, CDR2 SYGVKD. V was pared by 10 bases and J by 0 bases, with 10 bases between. The CDR3 spans 13 residues. CDR3 loop: CATTQGSNQPQHF. CDR3 in DNA: TGTGCCACGACACAGGGTAGCAATCAGCCCCAGCATTTT.

The rearrangement links TRBV5-5 to TRBJ1-2, with TRBD1 matching over 9 bases. J lost 4 bases, V lost 3 bases, and 4 bases had no gene match. CDR1 SGHKS and CDR2 YYEKEE come from the germline V gene (reference sequence). The CDR3 sequence is 14 residues long. CDR3 in DNA: TGTGCCAGCAGCTGGGGACAGGGTGCCTATGGCTACACCTTC. It encodes CASSWGQGAYGYTF.

The chain carries TRBV5-4 and TRBJ1-5; TRBD1 aligns across 9 bases. V shed 4 bases and J 6 bases; nucleotides not matched to a gene: 2. This CDR3 has 13 residues. CDR1 is SGHNT, CDR2 YYREEE, per germline (reference sequence). The chain's CDR3 is CASSLQGAQPQHF. DNA for the CDR3: TGTGCCAGCAGCCTACAGGGGGCTCAGCCCCAGCATTTT.

This clone is a singleton in its sample. V gene TRBV15 combines with J gene TRBJ1-4; perhaps TRBD1 as D (5 bases). V shed 0 bases and J shed 3 bases, with 8 bases lying between them. Germline V gene data show CDR1 as LNHNV and CDR2 as YYDKDF (reference sequence). The CDR3 covers 15 residues. The DNA of the CDR3 is TGTGCCACCAGCAGAGAGCCGGGGGCTAATGAAAAACTGTTTTTT. It translates to CATSREPGANEKLFF.

In nucleotides, the CDR3 is TGCAGCGTCCTCCGGGGGGCTGGCTCCTACAATGAGCAGTTCTTC. It encodes CSVLRGAGSYNEQFF. The chain uses TRBV29-1 and TRBJ2-1, with D maybe TRBD2 (7 bases). The V end lost 6 bases, the J end lost 0 bases, and 15 bases lay between the germline ends. The CDR3 is made up of 15 amino acids. CDR1 is SQVTM and CDR2 is ANQGSEA in the germline V gene.

The rearrangement uses TRBV6-1 and TRBJ1-1, with D uncertain. The CDR3 spans 12 residues. V lost 5 bases, J lost 4 bases, and 8 bases lay in between. Germline V gene lookup returns CDR1 MNHNS and CDR2 SASEGT. The DNA of the CDR3 is TGTGCCAGCAGTATGGGCAGCACTGAAGCTTTCTTT. It yields the protein CASSMGSTEAFF.

The sample holds one count of this clone. This chain connects TRBV28 to TRBJ1-5; weak D call: TRBD1 (6 bases). Germline-derived CDR1 and CDR2 are MDHEN and SYDVKM. The CDR3 loop spans 16 amino acids. Trimming stripped 5 bases from V and 1 base from J, with 15 bases between. The CDR3 nucleotides read TGTGCCAGCAGTGCCGCGGGGGGCTTCAGCAATCAGCCCCAGCATTTT. Translated: CASSAAGGFSNQPQHF.